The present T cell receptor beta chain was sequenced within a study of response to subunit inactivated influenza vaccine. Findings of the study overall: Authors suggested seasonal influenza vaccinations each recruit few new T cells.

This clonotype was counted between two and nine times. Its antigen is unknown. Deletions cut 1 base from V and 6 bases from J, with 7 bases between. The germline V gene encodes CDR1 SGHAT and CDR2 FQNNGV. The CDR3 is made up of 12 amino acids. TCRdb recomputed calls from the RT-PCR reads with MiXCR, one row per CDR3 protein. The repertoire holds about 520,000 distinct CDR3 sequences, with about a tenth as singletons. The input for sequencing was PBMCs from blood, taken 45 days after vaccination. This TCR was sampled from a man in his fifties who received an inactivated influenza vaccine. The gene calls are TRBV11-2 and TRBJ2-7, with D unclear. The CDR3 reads CASSLVPSEQYF. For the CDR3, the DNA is TGTGCCAGCAGCTTAGTCCCTAGCGAGCAGTACTTC. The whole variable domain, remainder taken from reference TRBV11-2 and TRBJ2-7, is EAGVAQSPRYKIIEKRQSVAFWCNPISGHATLYWYQQILGQGPKLLIQFQNNGVVDDSQLPKDRFSAERLKGVDSTLKIQPAKLEDSAVYLCASSLVPSEQYFGPGTRLTVT.